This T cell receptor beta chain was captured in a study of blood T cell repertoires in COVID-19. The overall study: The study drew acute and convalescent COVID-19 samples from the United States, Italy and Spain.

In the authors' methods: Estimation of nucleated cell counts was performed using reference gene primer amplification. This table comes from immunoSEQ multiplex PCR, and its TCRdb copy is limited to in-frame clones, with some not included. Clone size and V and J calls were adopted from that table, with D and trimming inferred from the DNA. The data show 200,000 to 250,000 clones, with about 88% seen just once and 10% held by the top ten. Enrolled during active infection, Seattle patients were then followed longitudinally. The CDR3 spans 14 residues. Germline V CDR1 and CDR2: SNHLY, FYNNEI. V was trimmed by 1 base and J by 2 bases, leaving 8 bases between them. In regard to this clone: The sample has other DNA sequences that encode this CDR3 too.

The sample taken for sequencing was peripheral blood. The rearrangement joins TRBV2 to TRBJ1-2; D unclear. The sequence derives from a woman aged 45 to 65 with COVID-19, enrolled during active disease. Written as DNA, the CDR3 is TGTGCCAGCAGTGAAGTGGGAGGGAACTATGGCTACACCTTC. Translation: CASSEVGGNYGYTF.